A single sample is the source of the 12 T cell receptor beta chains below, sequenced in a study of radiation and T cells in renal cell carcinoma (dated by TCRdb to about 2020). This sample's time point label indicates: blood 2 weeks post-SBRT. What the treatment or condition label conveys for this sample: 15 Gy SBRT to primary tumor, nephrectomy 4 weeks later. Preparation of the library involved the immunoSEQ multiplex PCR assay. Here the immuneACCESS table is served through TCRdb, limited to in-frame sequences with V and J called. Missing clones are a known gap in these copies; in checked studies unresolved V genes cover under half, and the rest lacks a known reason. Present in this sample are fewer than 30,000 clones, approximately 81% of which were seen just once. The top ten constitute approximately 30% of the sample. This specimen was blood, taken from a patient whose treatment included radiotherapy and nephrectomy. The receptors stem from a man between 60 and 75 years old with renal cell carcinoma.

This clone was observed once. The chain uses TRBV18 and TRBJ2-3; the D is unclear. The CDR3 sequence is 13 residues long. Trimming took off 3 bases at V and 5 bases at J, with 9 bases between the two ends. In germline, CDR1 is KGHSH, CDR2 LQKENI. CDR3 residues: CASSPGGRDTQYF. The DNA of the CDR3 is TGTGCCAGCTCACCTGGTGGAAGAGATACGCAGTATTTT.

In its sample, this clone was seen once. The chain links TRBV2 to TRBJ2-1; D possibly corresponds to TRBD2 (6 bases). Germline V gene sequence: CDR1 SNHLY, CDR2 FYNNEI. With 1 base removed from V and 3 bases from J, the gap between germline ends came to 13 bases. This CDR3 is 16 amino acids long. CDR3 amino acids: CASSEEDYLRYNEQFF. Here the CDR3 DNA reads TGTGCCAGCAGTGAAGAGGACTACCTTCGCTACAATGAGCAGTTCTTC.

This clone has a handful of counts. This chain links TRBV9 with TRBJ2-7; unclear D gene. The CDR3 totals 12 residues. Germline CDR1 reads SGDLS; CDR2 reads YYNGEE. V dropped 3 bases and J dropped 1 base, with 5 bases sitting between them. The CDR3 sequence is CASSGISYEQYF. CDR3 sequence (DNA): TGTGCCAGCAGCGGGATTTCCTACGAGCAGTACTTC.

This clone has just one count. This CDR3 reads CATPVHPGATNYGYTF. Written as DNA, the CDR3 is TGTGCCACTCCTGTTCACCCGGGGGCGACTAACTATGGCTACACCTTC. The J gene is TRBJ1-2, the V gene TRBV10-3; D is perhaps TRBD1 (6 bases). Trimming stripped 10 bases from V and 0 bases from J, with 21 bases between. The germline gives CDR1 ENHRY, CDR2 SYGVKD. The CDR3 loop spans 16 amino acids.

In this sample, this clone turned up a few times. The CDR3: CASSQGGTEAFF. The CDR3 bases are TGTGCCAGCAGTCAAGGGGGTACTGAAGCTTTCTTT. The chain joins TRBV27 to TRBJ1-1; D is possibly TRBD1 (6 bases). The CDR3 consists of 12 residues. CDR1 MNHEY and CDR2 SMNVEV come from the germline V gene (reference sequence). Deletions cut 5 bases from V and 5 bases from J, with 9 bases between.

The chain couples TRBV2 to TRBJ2-7; D is unclear. Trimming left V 6 bases short and J 0 bases short, with 6 bases between. Germline CDR1 SNHLY, CDR2 FYNNEI. The CDR3 has 12 residues. CDR3 loop: CASRADSYEQYF. CDR3 nucleotide sequence: TGTGCCAGCAGAGCAGACTCCTACGAGCAGTACTTC.

The rearrangement links TRBV6-5 to TRBJ1-5; no clear D gene. Trimming shortened V by 5 bases and J by 12 bases, and 11 bases separated the two germline ends. The CDR3 totals 11 residues. CDR1 and CDR2 (germline): MNHEY, SVGAGI. The CDR3 loop reads CASSEFRLQHF. CDR3 DNA: TGTGCCAGCAGTGAATTTAGGCTCCAGCATTTT.

Concerning this clone itself: Other DNA sequences in this sample translate to the same CDR3. The J gene is TRBJ1-2, the V gene TRBV18; possible D gene TRBD1, 5 bases. This CDR3 has 13 residues. Germline V gene data show CDR1 as KGHSH and CDR2 as LQKENI. V shed 3 bases and J shed 2 bases, with 7 bases lying between them. DNA for the CDR3: TGTGCCAGCTCACCCGACAGAAACTATGGCTACACCTTC. Its protein product is CASSPDRNYGYTF. Full variable domain (remainder filled in from reference TRBV18 and TRBJ1-2): NAGVMQNPRHLVRRRGQEARLRCSPMKGHSHVYWYRQLPEEGLKFMVYLQKENIIDESGMPKERFSAEFPKEGPSILRIQQVVRGDSAAYFCASSPDRNYGYTFGSGTRLTVV.

V usage is TRBV18 and J usage is TRBJ1-1; a weak D match, TRBD1 (5 bases). CDR1 is KGHSH, CDR2 LQKENI, per germline. This CDR3 spans 15 amino acids. V was clipped by 3 bases and J by 5 bases, with 16 bases between them. CDR3: CASSPRGLALTEAFF. The CDR3 DNA reads TGTGCCAGCTCACCGCGGGGGTTAGCTTTGACTGAAGCTTTCTTT.

This clone was seen repeatedly, ten times or more. V is TRBV19 and J is TRBJ1-1; unclear D gene. V lost 3 bases and J lost 2, with 19 bases in between. CDR1 and CDR2 from the germline V gene are LNHDA and SQIVND (reference sequence). The CDR3 has 17 residues. The DNA of the CDR3 is TGTGCCAGTAGTATTTTAGGGTTTGGAGGGAAAAACACTGAAGCTTTCTTT. As protein: CASSILGFGGKNTEAFF. Drawing the rest from reference TRBV19 and TRBJ1-1, the complete variable domain is DGGITQSPKYLFRKEGQNVTLSCEQNLNHDAMYWYRQDPGQGLRLIYYSQIVNDFQKGDIAEGYSVSREKKESFPLTVTSAQKNPTAFYLCASSILGFGGKNTEAFFGQGTRLTVV.

The chain employs TRBV5-4 and TRBJ2-1; 9 positions agree with TRBD2. This CDR3 is built from 16 residues. Germline V gene data show CDR1 as SGHNT and CDR2 as YYREEE (reference sequence). Losses at the gene ends were 0 bases for V and 2 bases for J; bases not matched to a gene: 3. The CDR3 region has the DNA TGTGCCAGCAGCTTGGGGTTAGCGGGGGCCTACAATGAGCAGTTCTTC. Encoded protein: CASSLGLAGAYNEQFF.

By share, this clone ranks as medium-sized (0.01 to 0.1%). The CDR3 DNA reads TGTGCCAGCAGCTTGGGATGGGACCAGCCCCAGCATTTT. Residues: CASSLGWDQPQHF. The chain uses TRBV13 and TRBJ1-5; maybe TRBD1 (5 bases). Germline assignment: CDR1 PRHDT and CDR2 FYEKMQ (reference sequence). The V end was cut by 3 bases, the J end by 7 bases, with 10 bases between. The CDR3 spans 13 residues.